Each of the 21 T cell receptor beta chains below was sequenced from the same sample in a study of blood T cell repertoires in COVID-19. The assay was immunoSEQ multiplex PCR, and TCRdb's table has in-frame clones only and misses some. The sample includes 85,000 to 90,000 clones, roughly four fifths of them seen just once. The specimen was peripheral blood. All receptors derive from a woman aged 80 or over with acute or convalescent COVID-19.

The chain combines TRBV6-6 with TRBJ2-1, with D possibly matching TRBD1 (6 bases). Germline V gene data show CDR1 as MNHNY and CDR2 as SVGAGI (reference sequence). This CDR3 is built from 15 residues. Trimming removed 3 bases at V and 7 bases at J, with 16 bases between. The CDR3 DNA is TGTGCCAGCAGTTATGGGGGCCCGGTGTGGAATGAGCAGTTCTTC. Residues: CASSYGGPVWNEQFF.

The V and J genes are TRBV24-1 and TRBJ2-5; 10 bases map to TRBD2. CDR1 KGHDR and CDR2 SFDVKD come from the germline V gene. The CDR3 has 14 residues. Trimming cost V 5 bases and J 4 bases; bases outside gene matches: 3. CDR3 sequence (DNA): TGTGCCACCAGTGGCATAGCGGGAGGAGAGACCCAGTACTTC. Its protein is CATSGIAGGETQYF.

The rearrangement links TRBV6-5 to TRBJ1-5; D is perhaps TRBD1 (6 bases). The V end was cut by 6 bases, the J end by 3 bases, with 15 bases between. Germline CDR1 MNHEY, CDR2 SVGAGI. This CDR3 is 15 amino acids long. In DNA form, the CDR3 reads TGTGCCAGCAGCCGAGAACAGGGCACCAATCAGCCCCAGCATTTT. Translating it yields CASSREQGTNQPQHF.

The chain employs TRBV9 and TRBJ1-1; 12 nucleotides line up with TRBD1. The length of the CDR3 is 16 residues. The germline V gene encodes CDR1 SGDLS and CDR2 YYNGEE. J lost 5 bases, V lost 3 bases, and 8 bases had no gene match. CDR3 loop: CASSAWDRGPRTEAFF. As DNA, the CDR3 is TGTGCCAGCAGCGCATGGGACAGGGGGCCTCGGACTGAAGCTTTCTTT.

The CDR3 coding sequence is TGTGCCAGCAGAGGGGGAACCTACGGCTACACCTTC. The encoded protein is CASRGGTYGYTF. The rearrangement links TRBV12-3 or TRBV12-4 to TRBJ1-2; D is possibly TRBD1 (6 bases). Trimming cost V 6 bases and J 8 bases, with 13 bases left between them. CDR3 length: 12 amino acids.

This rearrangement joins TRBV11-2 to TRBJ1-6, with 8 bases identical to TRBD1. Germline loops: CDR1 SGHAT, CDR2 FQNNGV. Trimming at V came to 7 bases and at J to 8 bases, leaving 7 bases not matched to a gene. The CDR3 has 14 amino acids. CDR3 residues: CASKPGQEDSPLHF. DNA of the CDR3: TGTGCCAGCAAGCCGGGACAGGAGGATTCACCCCTCCACTTT.

This CDR3 is CASGPVAGPTGELFF. The CDR3 DNA reads as TGTGCCAGCGGCCCGGTAGCGGGGCCCACCGGGGAGCTGTTTTTT. The rearrangement uses TRBV10-3 and TRBJ2-2, with 8 nucleotides matching TRBD2. The CDR3 consists of 15 residues. From germline, CDR1 is ENHRY and CDR2 SYGVKD. After removal of 10 bases from V and 4 bases from J, the junction contained 11 bases not matched to a gene.

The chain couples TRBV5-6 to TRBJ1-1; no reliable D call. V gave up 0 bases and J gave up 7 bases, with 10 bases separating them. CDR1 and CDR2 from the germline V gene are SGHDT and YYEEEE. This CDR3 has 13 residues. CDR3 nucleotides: TGTGCCAGCAGCTTGGACGGGTACGGTGAAGCTTTCTTT. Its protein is CASSLDGYGEAFF.

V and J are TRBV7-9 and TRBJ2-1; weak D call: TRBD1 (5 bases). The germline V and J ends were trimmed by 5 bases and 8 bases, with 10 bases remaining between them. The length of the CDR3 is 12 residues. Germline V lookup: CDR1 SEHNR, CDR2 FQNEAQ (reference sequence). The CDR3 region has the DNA TGTGCCAGCAGCACCCAGGGCCATGAGCAGTTCTTC. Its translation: CASSTQGHEQFF.

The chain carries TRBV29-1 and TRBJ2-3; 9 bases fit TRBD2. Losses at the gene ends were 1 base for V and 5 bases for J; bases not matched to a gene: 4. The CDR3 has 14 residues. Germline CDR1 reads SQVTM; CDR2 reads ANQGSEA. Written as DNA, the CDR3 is TGCAGCGTTGAAGGGGTAGCGGGGGTAGATACGCAGTATTTT. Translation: CSVEGVAGVDTQYF.

In DNA, the CDR3 is TGTGCCAGCAGTGAATATAGCGGGGGCCGCACAGATACGCAGTATTTT. Translation gives CASSEYSGGRTDTQYF. V is TRBV25-1 and J is TRBJ2-3, with 9 bases lining up with TRBD2. CDR1 and CDR2 (germline): MGHDK, SYGVNS. The junction had 2 bases not matched to a gene; V was cut back by 0 bases and J by 1 base. The CDR3 is made up of 16 amino acids. The whole variable domain, remainder taken from reference TRBV25-1 and TRBJ2-3, is EADIYQTPRYLVIGTGKKITLECSQTMGHDKMYWYQQDPGMELHLIHYSYGVNSTEKGDLSSESTVSRIRTEHFPLTLESARPSHTSQYLCASSEYSGGRTDTQYFGPGTRLTVL.

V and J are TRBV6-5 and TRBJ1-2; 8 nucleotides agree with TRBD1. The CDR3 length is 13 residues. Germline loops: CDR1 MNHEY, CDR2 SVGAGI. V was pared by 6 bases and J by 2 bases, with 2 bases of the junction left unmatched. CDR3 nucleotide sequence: TGTGCCAGCAGGGGGACAGGCAACTATGGCTACACCTTC. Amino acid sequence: CASRGTGNYGYTF.

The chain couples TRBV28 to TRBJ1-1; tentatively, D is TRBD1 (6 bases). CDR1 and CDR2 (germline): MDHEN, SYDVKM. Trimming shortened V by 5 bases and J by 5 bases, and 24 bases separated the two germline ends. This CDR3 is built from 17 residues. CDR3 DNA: TGTGCCAGCAGTCCCCGGGGGGCAGGGATCCTTGTGACTGAAGCTTTCTTT. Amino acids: CASSPRGAGILVTEAFF.

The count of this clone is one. This CDR3 reads CASSRGLAYEQYF. CDR3 DNA sequence: TGTGCCAGCAGCCGAGGACTAGCCTACGAGCAGTACTTC. This rearrangement joins TRBV3-1 (or the pseudogene TRBV3-2) to TRBJ2-7, with 7 bases fitting TRBD2. CDR3 length: 13 residues. In germline, CDR1 is LGHDT, CDR2 YNNKEL (reference sequence). V lost 4 bases and J lost 2; bases outside the gene matches: 2.

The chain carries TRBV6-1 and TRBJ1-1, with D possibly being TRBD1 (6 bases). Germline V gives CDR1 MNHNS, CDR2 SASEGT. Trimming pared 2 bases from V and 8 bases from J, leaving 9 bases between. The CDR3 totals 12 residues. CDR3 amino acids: CASSERGYEAFF. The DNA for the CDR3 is TGTGCCAGCAGTGAAAGGGGGTACGAAGCTTTCTTT.

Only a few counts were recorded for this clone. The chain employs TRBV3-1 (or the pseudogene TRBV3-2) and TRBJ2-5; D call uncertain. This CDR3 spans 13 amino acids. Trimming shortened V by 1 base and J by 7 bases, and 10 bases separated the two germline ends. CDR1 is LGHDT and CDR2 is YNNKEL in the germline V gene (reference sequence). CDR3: CASSQAEGGTQYF. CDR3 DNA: TGTGCCAGCAGCCAAGCAGAAGGCGGGACCCAGTACTTC.

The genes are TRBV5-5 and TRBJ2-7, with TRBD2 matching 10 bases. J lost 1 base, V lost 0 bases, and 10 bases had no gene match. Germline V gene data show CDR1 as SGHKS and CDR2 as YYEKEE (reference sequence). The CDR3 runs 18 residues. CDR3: CASSLEVAGGSKSYEQYF. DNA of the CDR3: TGTGCCAGCAGCTTGGAGGTAGCGGGGGGCTCGAAGTCCTACGAGCAGTACTTC.

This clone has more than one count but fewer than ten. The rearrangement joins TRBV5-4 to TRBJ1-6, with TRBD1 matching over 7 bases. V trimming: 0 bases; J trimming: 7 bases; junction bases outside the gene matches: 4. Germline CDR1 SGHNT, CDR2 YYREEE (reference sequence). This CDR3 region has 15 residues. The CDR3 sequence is CASSLDGTVNSPLHF. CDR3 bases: TGTGCCAGCAGCTTGGATGGGACAGTGAATTCACCCCTCCACTTT.

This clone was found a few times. The CDR3 DNA reads as TGTGCCAGCAGCAGACTAGCGGGAGGTATAAACACCGGGGAGCTGTTTTTT. Translating it yields CASSRLAGGINTGELFF. V and J are TRBV3-1 (or the pseudogene TRBV3-2) and TRBJ2-2; 13 bases fit TRBD2. CDR3 length equals 17 residues. CDR1 is LGHDT, CDR2 YNNKEL, per germline (reference sequence). V lost 5 bases to trimming and J lost 2 bases; unmatched junction nucleotides: 5.

Here the CDR3 reads CASSEGWQLNTEAFF. The CDR3 coding sequence is TGTGCCAGCAGTGAAGGGTGGCAGTTGAACACTGAAGCTTTCTTT. This chain uses TRBV6-1 with TRBJ1-1; D call uncertain. V lost 1 base and J lost 0, with 9 bases in between. The V gene's germline CDR1 is MNHNS and CDR2 SASEGT. This CDR3 spans 15 amino acids.

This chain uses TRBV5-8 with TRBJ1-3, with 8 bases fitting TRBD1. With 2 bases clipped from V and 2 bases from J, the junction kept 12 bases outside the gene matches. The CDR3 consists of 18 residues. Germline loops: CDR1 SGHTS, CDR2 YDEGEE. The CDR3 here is CASSFNSRQGFPGNTIYF. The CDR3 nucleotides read TGTGCCAGCAGCTTTAACTCCCGACAGGGGTTCCCTGGAAACACCATATATTTT.